What follows are 11 T cell receptor beta chains derived from one specimen sequenced in a study of a mutant IDH1 vaccine in newly diagnosed glioma. Assay: immunoSEQ multiplex PCR; the TCRdb copy retains only in-frame clones and omits some. The data contain 23,000 or so clones, 93% of them singletons. As to time point: baseline, week 1 (first vaccination visit). Treatment here: pre-vaccination baseline after standard-of-care therapy. This sample comprised PBMCs, obtained from a glioma patient treated with radiotherapy, temozolomide or both. The receptors derive from a man aged 40-49 years with glioma.

V and J are TRBV6-1 and TRBJ1-4; D possibly corresponds to TRBD1 (6 bases). Germline CDR1 reads MNHNS; CDR2 reads SASEGT. Trimming removed 6 bases at V and 8 bases at J, with 19 bases between. The CDR3 loop spans 15 amino acids. The CDR3 loop reads CASSFRQALDEKLFF. The CDR3 nucleotides read TGTGCCAGCAGCTTTAGACAGGCCCTAGACGAAAAACTGTTTTTT.

CDR3 bases: TGTGCCAGCAGCTTAGGGACAGATAATTCACCCCTCCACTTT. Translating gives CASSLGTDNSPLHF. V usage is TRBV7-2 and J usage is TRBJ1-6, with D possibly matching TRBD1 (6 bases). This CDR3 is 14 amino acids long. Looked up from germline, CDR1 is SGHTA and CDR2 is FQGNSA. V was clipped by 1 base and J by 5 bases, with 6 bases between them. The full variable domain, completed using reference TRBV7-2 and TRBJ1-6, is GAGVSQSPSNKVTEKGKDVELRCDPISGHTALYWYRQSLGQGLEFLIYFQGNSAPDKSGLPSDRFSAERTGGSVSTLTIQRTQQEDSAVYLCASSLGTDNSPLHFGNGTRLTVT.

This chain joins TRBV5-1 and TRBJ2-3; D may correspond to TRBD1 or TRBD2 (7 bases each). The CDR3 spans 18 residues. The ends were cut back, 3 bases at V and 1 base at J, with 21 bases in the middle. Germline lookup yields CDR1 SGHRS and CDR2 YFSETQ. CDR3 DNA sequence: TGCGCCAGCAGCTACACCGGGACAGAGGGGGGGGGCACAGATACGCAGTATTTT. It is translated as CASSYTGTEGGGTDTQYF.

J is TRBJ2-7 and V is TRBV4-1, with 8 bases aligning to TRBD2. V lost 0 bases, J lost 5 bases, and 6 bases stayed unmatched. The CDR3 sequence is 15 residues long. Germline V gene lookup returns CDR1 MGHRA and CDR2 YSYEKL. The chain's CDR3 is CASSQDLRTSNEQYF. Written as DNA, the CDR3 is TGCGCCAGCAGCCAAGATTTGAGGACTAGCAACGAGCAGTACTTC.

The V gene is TRBV7-9, the J gene TRBJ2-1, with TRBD1 matching over 7 bases. Germline V lookup: CDR1 SEHNR, CDR2 FQNEAQ (reference sequence). This CDR3 is built from 14 residues. The V gene end was trimmed by 5 bases and the J gene end by 8 bases; junction bases not matched to a gene: 9. The CDR3 DNA is TGTGCCAGCAGCCTGCCGGACAGGAAGGATGAGCAGTTCTTC. Translated: CASSLPDRKDEQFF.

V and J are TRBV28 and TRBJ2-5; D may match TRBD1 or TRBD2 (5 bases each). V shed 3 bases and J shed 5 bases, with 13 bases lying between them. Per germline, CDR1 MDHEN and CDR2 SYDVKM. The CDR3 contains 14 residues. This CDR3 reads CASSFRQGGETQYF. CDR3 coding DNA: TGTGCCAGCAGTTTTCGGCAGGGCGGGGAGACCCAGTACTTC.

The V and J genes are TRBV10-3 and TRBJ1-2, with unresolved D. Trimming shortened V by 4 bases and J by 6 bases, and 18 bases separated the two germline ends. Germline assignment: CDR1 ENHRY and CDR2 SYGVKD. The CDR3 extends over 15 amino acids. The CDR3 nucleotides read TGTGCCATCAGTGGTATAGGTGGGCCTCGAGATGGCTACACCTTC. This codes for CAISGIGGPRDGYTF.

Worth noting for this clone: The DNA is omitted, as the CDR3 cannot be located on it reliably, and the CDR3 follows TCRdb's listing. J is TRBJ1-1 and V is TRBV6-5; TRBD1 is taken as the D call from the table, unchecked against the DNA. The germline V gene encodes CDR1 MNHEY and CDR2 SVGAGI. The CDR3 region is 13 residues in length, termini included. CDR3 sequence reads: CASILESGSEAFF.

The genes are TRBV25-1 and TRBJ1-6; no definite D call. Germline CDR1 MGHDK, CDR2 SYGVNS. Trimming pared 4 bases from V and 5 bases from J, leaving 6 bases between. The CDR3 is 13 amino acids. The CDR3 here is CASSARNNSPLHF. The CDR3 DNA sequence: TGTGCCAGCAGTGCAAGGAATAATTCACCCCTCCACTTT. Based on the CDR3 plus reference TRBV25-1 and TRBJ1-6, the full variable domain is EADIYQTPRYLVIGTGKKITLECSQTMGHDKMYWYQQDPGMELHLIHYSYGVNSTEKGDLSSESTVSRIRTEHFPLTLESARPSHTSQYLCASSARNNSPLHFGNGTRLTVT.

This chain connects TRBV5-1 to TRBJ1-1; perhaps TRBD1 as D (5 bases). The CDR3 loop spans 14 amino acids. The V gene lost 0 bases and the J gene lost 1 base, with 7 bases spanning the gap. CDR1 SGHRS and CDR2 YFSETQ come from the germline V gene. The CDR3 here is CASSLGGKNTEAFF. CDR3 in DNA: TGCGCCAGCAGCTTGGGGGGGAAGAACACTGAAGCTTTCTTT.

The chain combines TRBV5-1 with TRBJ1-2; 8 bases match TRBD1. Germline V CDR1 and CDR2: SGHRS, YFSETQ. The length of the CDR3 is 16 residues. Trimming cost V 1 base and J 2 bases; bases outside gene matches: 7. This CDR3 reads CASSLFGQGSNYGYTF. In DNA, the CDR3 is TGCGCCAGCAGCTTGTTCGGACAGGGATCCAACTATGGCTACACCTTC.